The following is a T cell receptor beta chain sequence with its context. Assay: immunoSEQ multiplex PCR; the TCRdb copy retains only in-frame clones and omits some. The sample lists some 78,000 clones, approximately 95% occurring once. These data originate in a study of cytomegalovirus exposure and HLA in healthy donors. The CDR3 has 14 amino acids. With 8 bases clipped from V and 2 bases from J, the junction kept 7 bases outside the gene matches. Germline assignment: CDR1 MGHRA and CDR2 YSYEKL. The sequencing input was PBMCs. The genes are TRBV4-1 and TRBJ2-3; 7 bases align to TRBD2. The clonotype comes from a young man in good health and CMV-seropositive. The CDR3 is CASRASGYTDTQYF. The CDR3 DNA reads as TGCGCCAGCCGGGCTAGCGGTTACACAGATACGCAGTATTTT.